Listed here are 4 T cell receptor beta chains from one sample, sequenced in a study of CD8 T cells in ankylosing spondylitis (dated by TCRdb to the late 2010s). Preparation of the library involved 5' RACE. Sequencing was performed on an Illumina HiSeq 2500. The raw public reads went through TCRdb reprocessing: fastp at Q25, MiXCR clone calling, in-frame beta chains kept. Rows with a matching CDR3 protein are joined into one entry that keeps the most common DNA and genes. The sample table lists approximately 300,000 distinct CDR3 sequences, around 20% of them with a count of one. 3.5% of the sample goes to the ten largest clones. The sequencing input was blood, either unsorted or a sorted T cell fraction (not recorded which). Source of these receptors: a female donor with ankylosing spondylitis or in good health (not recorded which).

This clonotype was observed at least ten times. The chain joins TRBV20-1 to TRBJ1-3; D is undetermined. V lost 0 bases and J lost 0, with 9 bases in between. Per the germline V gene, CDR1 is DFQATT and CDR2 is SNEGSKA (reference sequence). The CDR3 extends over 15 amino acids. The CDR3 sequence: CSARDDTFSGNTIYF. DNA for the CDR3: TGCAGTGCTAGAGACGACACCTTCTCTGGAAACACCATATATTTT.

This clonotype was detected many times. The CDR3, as DNA: TGTGCCAGCAGCTGGACCGGGACCGGCTACGAGCAGTACTTC. Protein: CASSWTGTGYEQYF. V gene TRBV5-5 combines with J gene TRBJ2-7, with D possibly called TRBD1 or TRBD2 (5 bases each). CDR1 is SGHKS, CDR2 YYEKEE, per germline (reference sequence). The CDR3 length is 14 residues. V lost 3 bases to trimming and J lost 3 bases, with 13 bases between them.

This chain joins TRBV21-1 and TRBJ2-2. TRBV21-1 is designated a pseudogene. The CDR3 length is 18 residues. The chain's CDR3 is CASSPHTVLLMLAGELFF. CDR3 DNA: TGTGCCAGCAGCCCTCACACAGTTTTGTTAATGCTGGCCGGGGAGCTGTTTTTT.

CDR3 residues: CASSPTSPGKGEQFF. The CDR3, as DNA: TGTGCCAGCAGCCCTACTAGCCCCGGGAAAGGCGAGCAGTTCTTC. The rearrangement uses TRBV2 and TRBJ2-1, with a tentative D call TRBD2 (6 bases). CDR1 and CDR2 from the germline V gene are SNHLY and FYNNEI. This CDR3 has 15 residues. The V and J ends lost 6 bases and 10 bases respectively, with 22 bases between them.